This TCR beta chain came from a study of CD8+ T cells in alopecia areata (dated by TCRdb to the late 2010s). Background on the whole study: High-throughput TCRbeta sequencing was used to examine T cell clonal expansion in alopecia areata in both the C3H/HeJ mouse model and human patients. On the human side, TCRbeta sequencing was run on scalp tissue and on sorted CD4+ and CD8+ peripheral blood T cells from healthy controls and from alopecia areata patients with either patchy or totalis/universalis disease. Scalp clonality was compared across normal scalp (n=4), patchy alopecia areata scalp (n=8), and alopecia totalis/universalis scalp (n=8). RNA came from the PAXgene miRNA kit for fixed scalp, the miRNeasy kit for PBMCs, and the RNeasy kit for mouse skin. TCRbeta CDR3 regions were amplified by immunoSEQ multiplex PCR with 35 Vbeta forward and 13 Jbeta reverse primers.

PBMCs were isolated by density centrifugation and stained for CD3, CD4 and CD8, after which CD4+ and CD8+ T cells were sorted on a FACSAria. Scalp biopsies and blood samples were provided by unaffected controls. Counted from cysteine to phenylalanine, this CDR3 has 14 amino acids. Only the CDR3 region is kept as DNA, spanning 42 bases read in frame from base 1. Trimming takes 6 bases off V and 4 bases off J; junction bases not matched to a gene: 9. The germline V gene provides CDR1 SGHDT and CDR2 YYEEEE. Points the paper makes about the study in general: Unlike mouse skin, which is dominated by gammadelta T cells, normal human skin has resident alphabeta T cells that are also sequenced, and this complicates analysis of the scalp TCR repertoire. Compared with normal scalp, lesional scalp, particularly in alopecia totalis/universalis, had higher clonality and more expanded CD8+ clones, which suggests antigenic drive. TCR sequences shared between patients were less clear than in mice, possibly partly because of HLA diversity in the patient population.

Library creation used the immunoSEQ multiplex PCR assay. To provide template for TCR sequencing, every sample had RNA extracted and reverse transcribed into cDNA. First-strand cDNA was synthesized with SuperScript III using a 2:1 mix of oligo-dT and random hexamers. A synthetic immune receptor repertoire was used to assess amplification bias, and residual bias was removed computationally. The original methods were these. After raw reads were preprocessed to remove errors, the CDR3 was defined following IMGT conventions as running from the conserved cysteine to phenylalanine. To get clonality, Shannon entropy was normalized by log2 of the number of productive unique TCRs and the result was subtracted from 1. CD4 or CD8 identity of scalp clones was inferred by cross-referencing scalp TCRbeta sequences with sorted blood CD4 and CD8 repertoires. In TCRdb, the immuneACCESS table is reduced to in-frame sequences with V and J assigned. These tables do not hold every clone; where another copy was compared, an unresolved V gene accounts for under half, and the others remain unexplained. V, J and clone size derive from that table, while D and trimming were established from the DNA sequence. Present in this sample are 110,000 or so clones, approximately 59% of which were seen just once. The top ten clones comprise roughly 20% of the sample.

Turning to this clone: The antigen this receptor binds is unknown. No quality values exist for individual bases; no much larger clone is one base distant.

The source is a human donor in good health. The specimen was CD8+ T cells sorted from blood. This chain joins TRBV5-6 to TRBJ2-5; 7 middle bases align to TRBD2. Here the CDR3 is given as CASNPAREGETQYF. The sequenced DNA: TGTGCCAGCAATCCCGCCAGGGAGGGAGAGACCCAGTACTTC.